Below, 26 T cell receptor beta chains from the same sample are listed, as sequenced in a study of blood T cells in healthy people across ages. The second PCR ran about 6 to 12 cycles with a sample-barcoded 5' primer and J-beta primers. TCRdb re-called the 5' RACE reads with MiXCR, one entry per CDR3 protein. This repertoire shows just under 550,000 distinct CDR3 sequences, around 24% found once; its top ten account for under 9%. The data were also submitted as part of a second study, on T cells of mothers and their children.

Sequencing was done on a sample of blood. The origin of the receptors is a boy between 5 and 17 years old in good health.

This chain uses TRBV12-3 or TRBV12-4 with TRBJ1-2; no reliable D call. Trimming stripped 5 bases from V and 8 bases from J, with 9 bases between. The CDR3 totals 11 residues. The CDR3 protein is CASSGGGGYTF. As DNA, the CDR3 is TGTGCCAGCAGTGGAGGAGGGGGCTACACCTTC.

This clonotype showed up just once. In DNA, the CDR3 is TGTGCCAGCAGCGTAAGGAGTACTAGCAATCAGCCCCAGCATTTT. It yields the protein CASSVRSTSNQPQHF. The chain employs TRBV9 and TRBJ1-5; D ambiguous. The CDR3 is 15 residues long. Trimming took off 1 base at V and 0 bases at J, with 8 bases between the two ends. Germline loops: CDR1 SGDLS, CDR2 YYNGEE.

The chain combines TRBV7-2 with TRBJ2-5; D might be TRBD2 (5 bases). Germline CDR1 reads SGHTA; CDR2 reads FQGNSA. This CDR3 is built from 14 residues. Between the trimmed V and J ends, which lost 5 bases and 4 bases, there was a span of 14 bases. As DNA, the CDR3 is TGTGCCAGCAGCCGGGGTTCCCCCCCAGAGACCCAGTACTTC. Protein: CASSRGSPPETQYF.

This clonotype showed up just a few times. The J gene is TRBJ2-3, the V gene TRBV7-2; perhaps D is TRBD1 or TRBD2 (5 bases each). Trimming removed 6 bases at V and 7 bases at J, with 23 bases between. This CDR3 is 16 amino acids long. Germline values: CDR1 SGHTA, CDR2 FQGNSA. This CDR3 is CASSPGRLAPTYTQYF. CDR3 bases: TGTGCCAGCAGTCCAGGGCGGCTAGCCCCGACCTATACGCAGTATTTT.

This clonotype was counted between two and nine times. The chain is built from TRBV20-1 and TRBJ2-5; TRBD2 agrees at 8 bases. Gene TRBJ2-1 matches the end of the DNA better, so the J call may be wrong. This CDR3 comprises 13 residues. CDR1 is DFQATT, CDR2 SNEGSKA, per germline (reference sequence). The CDR3 DNA reads as TGCAGTGCGCAGCGGGAGTTAAATAATGAGCAGTTCTTC. It codes for CSAQRELNNEQFF.

This clonotype turned up a few times. The rearrangement uses TRBV6-1 and TRBJ1-2; D remains ambiguous. Trimming shortened V by 7 bases and J by 4 bases, and 16 bases separated the two germline ends. The CDR3 totals 14 residues. Germline-derived CDR1 and CDR2 are MNHNS and SASEGT. The CDR3: CASITGTGFYGYTF. The DNA for the CDR3 is TGTGCCAGCATCACGGGAACCGGTTTCTATGGCTACACCTTC.

This clonotype was detected a few times. CDR3 DNA: TGTGCCAGCAGTTTATTTTGGTCAGGGAAGGAGCAGTACTTC. Protein product: CASSLFWSGKEQYF. The rearrangement joins TRBV28 to TRBJ2-7; possibly TRBD1 for D (5 bases). Germline-derived CDR1 and CDR2 are MDHEN and SYDVKM. The CDR3 has 14 residues. V gave up 1 base and J gave up 7 bases, with 14 bases separating them.

This clonotype was picked up one time. V and J are TRBV7-8 and TRBJ1-2, with a possible D match to TRBD1 (6 bases). The germline gives CDR1 SGHVS, CDR2 FQNEAQ. V dropped 1 base and J dropped 2 bases, with 11 bases sitting between them. This CDR3 has 15 amino acids. DNA of the CDR3: TGTGCCAGCAGCTTAGTTCCAGGGGTGAACTATGGCTACACCTTC. Translating it yields CASSLVPGVNYGYTF.

This clonotype was picked up a small number of times. This sequence joins TRBV7-9 and TRBJ2-7, with 11 bases fitting TRBD1. Germline V lookup: CDR1 SEHNR, CDR2 FQNEAQ (reference sequence). The CDR3 covers 15 residues. V lost 6 bases and J lost 0; bases outside the gene matches: 4. Written as DNA, the CDR3 is TGTGCCAGCAGATCGGACAGGGGGCTCTCCTACGAGCAGTACTTC. As protein: CASRSDRGLSYEQYF.

The CDR3 loop is CSATLGGAQETQYF. The CDR3, as DNA: TGCAGTGCCACCCTGGGCGGGGCCCAAGAGACCCAGTACTTC. V and J are TRBV20-1 and TRBJ2-5, with D perhaps TRBD2 (6 bases). The CDR3 sequence is 14 residues long. From germline, CDR1 is DFQATT and CDR2 SNEGSKA (reference sequence). Deletions cut 6 bases from V and 1 base from J, with 15 bases between.

This clonotype was observed a few times. V usage is TRBV18 and J usage is TRBJ1-6; no definite D call. The CDR3 is 14 residues long. Trimming removed 5 bases at V and 8 bases at J, with 13 bases between. CDR1 KGHSH and CDR2 LQKENI come from the germline V gene. In DNA form, the CDR3 reads TGTGCCAGCTCAGACAACGTAGTAGATTCACCCCTCCACTTT. Its protein is CASSDNVVDSPLHF.

This clonotype was seen repeatedly, ten times or more. The V call is TRBV3-1, the J call TRBJ2-3, with D perhaps matching TRBD2 (5 bases). V lost 3 bases and J 1 base, leaving 5 bases between the germline ends. Germline V gene lookup returns CDR1 LGHDT and CDR2 YNNKEL (reference sequence). The CDR3 runs 13 residues. CDR3: CASSQRGTDTQYF. Here the CDR3 DNA reads TGTGCCAGCAGCCAGCGGGGCACAGATACGCAGTATTTT.

The table lists this clonotype with a few counts. The chain links TRBV28 to TRBJ2-5; 7 bases align to TRBD1. The end of the DNA fits TRBJ2-7 better, so the J call may be wrong. Germline assignment: CDR1 MDHEN and CDR2 SYDVKM. The CDR3 loop spans 17 amino acids. DNA of the CDR3: TGTGCCAGCAGCCCACCGGGACAGTCCAAGCGATCCTACGAGCAGTACTTC. It translates to CASSPPGQSKRSYEQYF.

This chain links TRBV7-3 with TRBJ2-5; no clear D. The CDR3 length is 13 residues. The V and J ends lost 5 bases and 4 bases respectively, with 11 bases between them. Germline V CDR1 and CDR2: SGHTA, FQGTGA. DNA of the CDR3: TGTGCCAGCAGCCCTTGGCCAGGAGAGACCCAGTACTTC. Its protein product is CASSPWPGETQYF.

This chain links TRBV3-1 with TRBJ1-4; D call uncertain. The ends were cut back, 1 base at V and 5 bases at J, with 8 bases in the middle. This CDR3 region has 14 residues. From germline, CDR1 is LGHDT and CDR2 YNNKEL (reference sequence). The DNA of the CDR3 is TGTGCCAGCAGCCAAGGGTTCCTAAATGAAAAACTGTTTTTT. Translation gives CASSQGFLNEKLFF.

This clonotype has a handful of counts. The chain recombines TRBV12-3 or TRBV12-4 with TRBJ2-5; D might be TRBD1 (6 bases). The assigned J gene may be wrong: the sequence end matches TRBJ2-7 better. The CDR3 length is 13 residues. CDR3 amino acids: CASSLETGYEQYF. The CDR3 nucleotides are TGTGCCAGCAGTTTAGAGACAGGCTACGAGCAGTACTTC.

The rearrangement joins TRBV6-5 to TRBJ2-3; D possibly corresponds to TRBD1 (7 bases). Trimming took 3 bases from V and 5 from J, leaving 15 bases between them. This CDR3 region has 15 residues. CDR1 MNHEY and CDR2 SVGAGI come from the germline V gene. The CDR3 sequence: CASSYYPGGRDTQYF. The CDR3 DNA sequence: TGTGCCAGCAGTTATTACCCAGGGGGGAGAGATACGCAGTATTTT.

This chain joins TRBV2 and TRBJ2-7; perhaps D is TRBD1 or TRBD2 (5 bases each). The germline CDR1 and CDR2 sequences are SNHLY and FYNNEI. V was clipped by 2 bases and J by 7 bases, with 21 bases between them. CDR3 size: 16 residues. The CDR3 sequence: CASSEHGGGSPREQYF. The CDR3 region has the DNA TGTGCCAGCAGTGAACATGGGGGTGGGTCCCCTCGAGAGCAGTACTTC.

This chain uses TRBV7-9 with TRBJ2-3; D is possibly TRBD2 (6 bases). CDR1 and CDR2 from the germline V gene are SEHNR and FQNEAQ (reference sequence). The CDR3 contains 15 residues. V lost 5 bases and J 6 bases, leaving 18 bases between the germline ends. CDR3 amino acids: CASSPPGGILDTQYF. CDR3 sequence (DNA): TGTGCCAGCAGCCCCCCAGGAGGGATCCTTGATACGCAGTATTTT.

The chain recombines TRBV6-2 or TRBV6-3 with TRBJ2-7, with D perhaps given as TRBD1 or TRBD2 (5 bases each). Trimming took 2 bases from V and 2 from J, leaving 10 bases between them. The CDR3 sequence is 14 residues long. Germline V gene lookup returns CDR1 MNHEY and CDR2 SVGEGT. The CDR3 protein is CASSYGGPTYEQYF. In DNA form, the CDR3 reads TGTGCCAGCAGTTACGGGGGTCCCACCTACGAGCAGTACTTC.

The rearrangement joins TRBV28 to TRBJ2-6, with D unclear. The CDR3 totals 17 residues. Germline V CDR1 and CDR2: MDHEN, SYDVKM. V was pared by 4 bases and J by 3 bases, with 16 bases between. CDR3 nucleotides: TGTGCCAGCAGTTCCCCGACCGACAACGATGGGGCCAACGTCCTGACTTTC. The encoded protein is CASSSPTDNDGANVLTF. The full variable domain, its missing parts supplied by reference TRBV28 and TRBJ2-6, is DVKVTQSSRYLVKRTGEKVFLECVQDMDHENMFWYRQDPGLGLRLIYFSYDVKMKEKGDIPEGYSVSREKKERFSLILESASTNQTSMYLCASSSPTDNDGANVLTFGAGSRLTVL.

The genes are TRBV27 and TRBJ1-4; weak D call: TRBD1 (6 bases). Per germline, CDR1 MNHEY and CDR2 SMNVEV (reference sequence). This CDR3 is 15 amino acids long. Trimming cost V 3 bases and J 11 bases, with 19 bases left between them. CDR3 nucleotides: TGTGCCAGCAGTTTCGTGGCAGGGGTCAGAGATAAACTGTTTTTT. This encodes CASSFVAGVRDKLFF.

The chain combines TRBV6-2 or TRBV6-3 with TRBJ2-1; D gene ambiguous. There are 13 residues in the CDR3. Germline CDR1 MNHEY, CDR2 SVGEGT. V dropped 6 bases and J dropped 5 bases, with 11 bases sitting between them. The CDR3 reads CASRPRSHNEQFF. The CDR3 DNA reads as TGTGCCAGCAGACCCAGATCTCACAATGAGCAGTTCTTC.

There are a few counts of this clonotype. V is TRBV29-1 and J is TRBJ2-1; TRBD1 matches 7 bases. Germline V gene data show CDR1 as SQVTM and CDR2 as ANQGSEA. V shed 7 bases and J 9 bases; nucleotides not matched to a gene: 12. This CDR3 is built from 13 residues. The CDR3 sequence: CSADKDRHSEQFF. The CDR3 DNA reads TGCAGCGCAGACAAGGACAGGCACAGTGAGCAGTTCTTC.

The J gene is TRBJ1-5, the V gene TRBV28, with D possibly TRBD1 on 5 matching bases. Germline V gene sequence: CDR1 MDHEN, CDR2 SYDVKM. CDR3 size: 13 residues. Trimming took 8 bases from V and 5 from J, leaving 13 bases between them. CDR3 protein: CASWTRGYQPQHF. The CDR3, as DNA: TGTGCCAGCTGGACACGGGGCTATCAGCCCCAGCATTTT.

The rearrangement links TRBV6-6 to TRBJ2-7; 9 bases align to TRBD1. Germline CDR1 reads MNHNY; CDR2 reads SVGAGI (reference sequence). After removal of 6 bases from V and 6 bases from J, the junction contained 6 bases not matched to a gene. The CDR3 loop spans 13 amino acids. The CDR3 sequence: CASSEDRGSEQYF. The DNA of the CDR3 is TGTGCCAGCAGCGAGGACAGGGGCAGCGAGCAGTACTTC.